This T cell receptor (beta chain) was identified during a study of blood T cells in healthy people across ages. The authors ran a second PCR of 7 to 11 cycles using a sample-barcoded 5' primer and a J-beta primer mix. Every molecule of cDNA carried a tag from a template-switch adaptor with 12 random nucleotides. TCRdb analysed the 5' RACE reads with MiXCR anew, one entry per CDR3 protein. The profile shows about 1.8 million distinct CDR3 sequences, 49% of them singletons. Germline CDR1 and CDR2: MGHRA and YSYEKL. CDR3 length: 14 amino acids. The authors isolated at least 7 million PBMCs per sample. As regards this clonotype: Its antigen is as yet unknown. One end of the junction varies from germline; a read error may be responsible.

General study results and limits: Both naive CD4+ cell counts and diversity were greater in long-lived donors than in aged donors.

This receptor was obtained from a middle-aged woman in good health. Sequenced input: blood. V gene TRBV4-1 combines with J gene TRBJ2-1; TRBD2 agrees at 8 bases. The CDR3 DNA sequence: TGTGCCAGCAGTTACCCAGCGGGGGTCAATGAGCAGTTCTTC. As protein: CASSYPAGVNEQFF.